This is a list of T cell receptor beta chains from one sample in a study of blood T cell repertoires in COVID-19. The assay was immunoSEQ multiplex PCR, and TCRdb's table has in-frame clones only and misses some. Among hundreds of thousands of clones listed, roughly 89% were seen once. Sequences were obtained from peripheral blood. The receptors originated from a man aged 40-50 years with acute or convalescent COVID-19. Both conserved end residues are part of each CDR3. D genes are given only for firm matches. Not all rows give a size; the values are once, few, many and, for expanded clones, a class.

clone size: .; J gene: TRBJ2-2; D gene: TRBD1; CDR3 length: 15; V gene: TRBV14; CDR3 protein: CASSPGQGRAGELFF; CDR3 DNA: TGTGCCAGCAGCCCCGGACAGGGAAGGGCCGGGGAGCTGTTTTTT
clone size: .; J gene: TRBJ1-2; D gene: TRBD1; CDR3 length: 13; V gene: TRBV5-1; CDR3 protein: CASSWDRASGYTF; CDR3 DNA: TGCGCCAGCAGCTGGGACAGGGCTAGTGGCTACACCTTC
clone size: .; J gene: TRBJ1-1; D gene: .; CDR3 length: 15; V gene: TRBV5-1; CDR3 protein: CASSLGATANTEAFF; CDR3 DNA: TGCGCCAGCAGCTTGGGGGCTACCGCGAACACTGAAGCTTTCTTT
clone size: .; J gene: TRBJ2-2; D gene: .; CDR3 length: 12; V gene: TRBV2; CDR3 protein: CASSVYTGELFF; CDR3 DNA: TGTGCCAGCAGCGTTTACACCGGGGAGCTGTTTTTT
clone size: .; J gene: TRBJ2-2; D gene: TRBD1; CDR3 length: 14; V gene: TRBV5-6; CDR3 protein: CASSRDRTTGELFF; CDR3 DNA: TGTGCCAGCAGCCGGGACAGAACAACCGGGGAGCTGTTTTTT
clone size: .; J gene: TRBJ1-6; D gene: .; CDR3 length: 14; V gene: TRBV7-6; CDR3 protein: CASSSTGYNSPLHF; CDR3 DNA: TGTGCCAGCAGCTCTACAGGATATAATTCACCCCTCCACTTT
clone size: .; J gene: TRBJ1-1; D gene: TRBD1; CDR3 length: 12; V gene: TRBV6-4; CDR3 protein: CASRSGGTEAFF; CDR3 DNA: TGTGCCAGCAGATCAGGGGGGACTGAAGCTTTCTTT
clone size: .; J gene: TRBJ1-5; D gene: .; CDR3 length: 12; V gene: TRBV5-8; CDR3 protein: CASSFFRQPQHF; CDR3 DNA: TGTGCCAGCAGCTTCTTTAGACAGCCCCAGCATTTT
clone size: .; J gene: TRBJ1-2; D gene: .; CDR3 length: 12; V gene: TRBV12-3/TRBV12-4; CDR3 protein: CASSFRNYGYTF; CDR3 DNA: TGTGCCAGCAGTTTCCGTAACTATGGCTACACCTTC
clone size: .; J gene: TRBJ2-3; D gene: .; CDR3 length: 16; V gene: TRBV19; CDR3 protein: CASTQGGSPSTDTQYF; CDR3 DNA: TGTGCCAGTACCCAAGGGGGTTCTCCTAGCACAGATACGCAGTATTTT
clone size: .; J gene: TRBJ2-1; D gene: TRBD2; CDR3 length: 16; V gene: TRBV12-5; CDR3 protein: CASGFREAGDYNEQFF; CDR3 DNA: TGTGCTAGTGGTTTTCGTGAGGCGGGGGATTACAATGAGCAGTTCTTC
clone size: .; J gene: TRBJ1-2; D gene: TRBD1; CDR3 length: 15; V gene: TRBV15; CDR3 protein: CATSSPDRGQYGYTF; CDR3 DNA: TGTGCCACCAGCAGTCCCGACAGGGGCCAATATGGCTACACCTTC
clone size: .; J gene: TRBJ2-1; D gene: .; CDR3 length: 16; V gene: TRBV25-1; CDR3 protein: CASSRLGQISYNEQFF; CDR3 DNA: TGTGCCTCGTCCCGACTCGGACAGATTTCCTACAATGAGCAGTTCTTC
clone size: .; J gene: TRBJ1-5; D gene: .; CDR3 length: 13; V gene: TRBV3-1/TRBV3-2; CDR3 protein: CASSQGLEQPQHF; CDR3 DNA: TGTGCCAGCAGCCAAGGACTGGAACAGCCCCAGCATTTT
clone size: many; J gene: TRBJ2-3; D gene: .; CDR3 length: 14; V gene: TRBV19; CDR3 protein: CASSINRATDTQYF; CDR3 DNA: TGTGCCAGTAGTATAAACAGGGCAACAGATACGCAGTATTTT
clone size: .; J gene: TRBJ1-4; D gene: .; CDR3 length: 13; V gene: TRBV7-2; CDR3 protein: CASSRRTAEKLFF; CDR3 DNA: TGTGCCAGCAGCCGTCGGACAGCTGAAAAACTGTTTTTT
clone size: .; J gene: TRBJ2-3; D gene: TRBD2; CDR3 length: 16; V gene: TRBV2; CDR3 protein: CASRPLRTSDTDTQYF; CDR3 DNA: TGTGCCAGCAGACCCCTAAGAACTAGCGACACAGATACGCAGTATTTT
clone size: .; J gene: TRBJ1-6; D gene: .; CDR3 length: 11; V gene: TRBV6-5; CDR3 protein: CASSYAGALHF; CDR3 DNA: TGTGCCAGCAGTTACGCGGGAGCCCTCCACTTT
clone size: .; J gene: TRBJ1-1; D gene: .; CDR3 length: 15; V gene: TRBV9; CDR3 protein: CASSSRRVWGTEAFF; CDR3 DNA: TGTGCCAGCAGCTCCAGGAGGGTCTGGGGAACTGAAGCTTTCTTT
clone size: .; J gene: TRBJ2-1; D gene: .; CDR3 length: 12; V gene: TRBV13; CDR3 protein: CASSSLPDEQFF; CDR3 DNA: TGTGCCAGCAGCTCCCTCCCGGATGAGCAGTTCTTC
clone size: .; J gene: TRBJ1-2; D gene: TRBD1; CDR3 length: 14; V gene: TRBV5-4; CDR3 protein: CASSYGQDYYGYTF; CDR3 DNA: TGTGCCAGCAGCTACGGACAGGACTACTATGGCTACACCTTC
clone size: .; J gene: TRBJ2-6; D gene: .; CDR3 length: 16; V gene: TRBV9; CDR3 protein: CASSVGQISGANVLTF; CDR3 DNA: TGTGCCAGCAGCGTAGGGCAGATCTCTGGGGCCAACGTCCTGACTTTC
clone size: .; J gene: TRBJ1-2; D gene: .; CDR3 length: 13; V gene: TRBV29-1; CDR3 protein: CSVGPSGAGGYTF; CDR3 DNA: TGCAGCGTTGGGCCCTCAGGTGCTGGTGGCTACACCTTC
clone size: .; J gene: TRBJ1-1; D gene: TRBD1; CDR3 length: 12; V gene: TRBV6-5; CDR3 protein: CASSKQGAEAFF; CDR3 DNA: TGTGCCAGCAGTAAACAGGGGGCAGAAGCTTTCTTT
clone size: .; J gene: TRBJ1-4; D gene: .; CDR3 length: 16; V gene: TRBV4-2; CDR3 protein: CASSQNAGTKEEKLFF; CDR3 DNA: TGTGCCAGCAGCCAAAACGCCGGGACAAAGGAGGAAAAACTGTTTTTT
clone size: .; J gene: TRBJ1-1; D gene: .; CDR3 length: 16; V gene: TRBV19; CDR3 protein: CASAKQGSRWNTEAFF; CDR3 DNA: TGTGCCAGCGCGAAACAGGGTTCAAGATGGAACACTGAAGCTTTCTTT
clone size: .; J gene: TRBJ2-7; D gene: .; CDR3 length: 13; V gene: TRBV9; CDR3 protein: CASSYFLEGEQYF; CDR3 DNA: TGTGCCAGCAGCTACTTCCTGGAGGGCGAGCAGTACTTC
clone size: .; J gene: TRBJ1-1; D gene: TRBD1; CDR3 length: 14; V gene: TRBV7-2; CDR3 protein: CASKTGGWGTEAFF; CDR3 DNA: TGTGCCAGCAAAACAGGGGGTTGGGGCACTGAAGCTTTCTTT
clone size: once; J gene: TRBJ2-7; D gene: .; CDR3 length: 14; V gene: TRBV7-2; CDR3 protein: CASSLTVYSYEQYF; CDR3 DNA: TGTGCCAGCAGCCTGACAGTGTACTCCTACGAGCAGTACTTC
clone size: .; J gene: TRBJ1-2; D gene: .; CDR3 length: 13; V gene: TRBV6-5; CDR3 protein: CASRDRQFYGYTF; CDR3 DNA: TGTGCCAGCAGAGACCGACAGTTCTATGGCTACACCTTC
clone size: .; J gene: TRBJ1-1; D gene: .; CDR3 length: 11; V gene: TRBV25-1; CDR3 protein: CASSRNTEAFF; CDR3 DNA: TGTGCCAGCAGTCGTAACACTGAAGCTTTCTTT
clone size: .; J gene: TRBJ2-7; D gene: .; CDR3 length: 16; V gene: TRBV3-1/TRBV3-2; CDR3 protein: CASSQDRGGTTYEQYF; CDR3 DNA: TGTGCCAGCAGCCAAGATCGCGGCGGAACCACCTACGAGCAGTACTTC
clone size: .; J gene: TRBJ1-2; D gene: .; CDR3 length: 12; V gene: TRBV2; CDR3 protein: CASSGQIYGYTF; CDR3 DNA: TGTGCCAGCAGCGGACAAATCTATGGCTACACCTTC
clone size: .; J gene: TRBJ1-2; D gene: .; CDR3 length: 11; V gene: TRBV5-6; CDR3 protein: CASSSGFGYTF; CDR3 DNA: TGTGCCAGCAGCTCAGGGTTCGGCTACACCTTC
clone size: .; J gene: TRBJ1-4; D gene: TRBD1; CDR3 length: 14; V gene: TRBV3-1/TRBV3-2; CDR3 protein: CASSLTGTVEKLFF; CDR3 DNA: TGTGCCAGCAGCTTAACCGGGACAGTAGAAAAACTGTTTTTT
clone size: .; J gene: TRBJ2-7; D gene: TRBD2; CDR3 length: 14; V gene: TRBV5-1; CDR3 protein: CASSPGRIAYEQYF; CDR3 DNA: TGCGCCAGCAGCCCCGGGAGGATAGCCTACGAGCAGTACTTC
clone size: .; J gene: TRBJ1-5; D gene: .; CDR3 length: 17; V gene: TRBV24-1; CDR3 protein: CATSDLQVGESNQPQHF; CDR3 DNA: TGTGCCACCAGTGATTTACAGGTAGGAGAAAGCAATCAGCCCCAGCATTTT
clone size: .; J gene: TRBJ2-7; D gene: .; CDR3 length: 12; V gene: TRBV6-5; CDR3 protein: CASNGQIYEQYF; CDR3 DNA: TGTGCCAGCAACGGACAGATCTACGAGCAGTACTTC
clone size: few; J gene: TRBJ2-6; D gene: .; CDR3 length: 13; V gene: TRBV11-2; CDR3 protein: CASSPSGANVLTF; CDR3 DNA: TGTGCCAGCTCCCCGTCCGGGGCCAACGTCCTGACTTTC
clone size: .; J gene: TRBJ2-2; D gene: TRBD2; CDR3 length: 16; V gene: TRBV5-1; CDR3 protein: CASGILAGGPDGELFF; CDR3 DNA: TGCGCCAGCGGCATCCTAGCGGGGGGGCCGGACGGGGAGCTGTTTTTT
clone size: .; J gene: TRBJ1-1; D gene: TRBD1; CDR3 length: 15; V gene: TRBV5-4; CDR3 protein: CASSLPGTGNTEAFF; CDR3 DNA: TGTGCCAGCAGCTTGCCAGGGACAGGGAACACTGAAGCTTTCTTT
clone size: .; J gene: TRBJ2-1; D gene: TRBD1; CDR3 length: 16; V gene: TRBV5-1; CDR3 protein: CASSLGDRGPYNEQFF; CDR3 DNA: TGCGCCAGCAGCTTGGGCGACAGGGGCCCCTACAATGAGCAGTTCTTC